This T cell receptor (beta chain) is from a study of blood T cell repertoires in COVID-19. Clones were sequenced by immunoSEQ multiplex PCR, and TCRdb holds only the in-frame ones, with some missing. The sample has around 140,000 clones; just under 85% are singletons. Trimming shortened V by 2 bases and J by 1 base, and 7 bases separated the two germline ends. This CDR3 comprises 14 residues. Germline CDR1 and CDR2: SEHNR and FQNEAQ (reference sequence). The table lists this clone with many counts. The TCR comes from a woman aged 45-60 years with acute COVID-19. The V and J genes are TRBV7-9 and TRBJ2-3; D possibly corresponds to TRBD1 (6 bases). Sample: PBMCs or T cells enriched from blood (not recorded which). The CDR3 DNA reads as TGTGCCAGCAGCTTACGACAGGGCACAGATACGCAGTATTTT. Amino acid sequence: CASSLRQGTDTQYF.